One sample yielded the 21 T cell receptor beta chains listed below, sequenced in a study of blood T cell repertoires in COVID-19 (dated by TCRdb to 2018 to 2021). Receptor amplification or capture employed the immunoSEQ multiplex PCR assay. TCRdb stores this immuneACCESS table with in-frame sequences only. Part of the clones is absent; in the studies checked, under half of the shortfall reflects unresolved V genes, and no reason is known for the rest. For this sample the table gives about 230,000 clones, of which roughly 84% were detected only once. The ten biggest clones cover more than 0.75% of the sample. Sample: peripheral blood. The receptors were sampled from a man aged 35-49 years with acute or convalescent COVID-19.

This chain connects TRBV5-1 to TRBJ2-7, with 9 nucleotides matching TRBD1. The CDR3 has 15 amino acids. The germline V gene encodes CDR1 SGHRS and CDR2 YFSETQ. The ends lost 4 bases at V and 3 bases at J; junction bases unmatched: 8. CDR3 in amino acids: CASSVSGTGNYEQYF. The DNA of the CDR3 is TGCGCCAGCAGCGTCTCCGGGACAGGGAACTACGAGCAGTACTTC.

The chain has TRBV6-1 and TRBJ1-1; possible D gene TRBD1, 6 bases. Between the trimmed V and J ends, which lost 2 bases and 6 bases, there was a span of 13 bases. Germline CDR1 MNHNS, CDR2 SASEGT. The CDR3 covers 14 residues. The CDR3 coding sequence is TGTGCCAGCAGTGAATTGGGCCCAGGGGCTGAAGCTTTCTTT. Protein sequence: CASSELGPGAEAFF.

This clone has only a few counts. This chain joins TRBV6-2 or TRBV6-3 and TRBJ1-5; tentative D call: TRBD1 (5 bases). The CDR3 spans 14 residues. In germline, CDR1 is MNHEY, CDR2 SVGEGT. Trimming left V 2 bases short and J 9 bases short, with 14 bases between. The CDR3 here is CASSYQGEVRPQHF. In DNA, the CDR3 is TGTGCCAGCAGTTACCAGGGCGAGGTGCGGCCCCAGCATTTT.

The chain has TRBV5-6 and TRBJ1-1; D call uncertain. Trimming pared 0 bases from V and 4 bases from J, leaving 16 bases between. CDR1 is SGHDT and CDR2 is YYEEEE in the germline V gene. The CDR3 is made up of 16 amino acids. The CDR3: CASSLGLLGMLTEAFF. DNA for the CDR3: TGTGCCAGCAGCTTGGGACTACTGGGAATGCTCACTGAAGCTTTCTTT.

This clone has a handful of counts. The J gene is TRBJ2-2, the V gene TRBV28; TRBD2 might be the D (5 bases). Per the germline V gene, CDR1 is MDHEN and CDR2 is SYDVKM. The V and J ends lost 10 bases and 6 bases respectively, with 15 bases between them. The CDR3 consists of 13 residues. For the CDR3, the DNA is TGTGCCACCTTCCGGACTGAGGCCGGGGAGCTGTTTTTT. Its protein product is CATFRTEAGELFF. Full variable domain (missing parts from reference TRBV28 and TRBJ2-2): DVKVTQSSRYLVKRTGEKVFLECVQDMDHENMFWYRQDPGLGLRLIYFSYDVKMKEKGDIPEGYSVSREKKERFSLILESASTNQTSMYLCATFRTEAGELFFGEGSRLTVL.

The rearrangement uses TRBV18 and TRBJ2-7; 7 nucleotides agree with TRBD2. The CDR3 loop spans 14 amino acids. Per the germline V gene, CDR1 is KGHSH and CDR2 is LQKENI. V lost 6 bases to trimming and J lost 4 bases; unmatched junction nucleotides: 9. The CDR3: CASSPGGGFYEQYF. In DNA form, the CDR3 reads TGTGCCAGCTCGCCGGGGGGTGGTTTTTACGAGCAGTACTTC.

The chain uses TRBV5-1 and TRBJ2-2; 7 positions agree with TRBD2. The ends lost 0 bases at V and 4 bases at J; junction bases unmatched: 6. The CDR3 totals 16 residues. CDR1 is SGHRS, CDR2 YFSETQ, per germline. The CDR3 DNA reads TGCGCCAGCAGCTTGGTCGCGGGGGTTACCACCGGGGAGCTGTTTTTT. It codes for CASSLVAGVTTGELFF.

This chain uses TRBV6-5 with TRBJ1-1; 8 nucleotides agree with TRBD1. The germline V gene has CDR1 MNHEY and CDR2 SVGAGI. Germline trimming cut 6 bases from V and 7 bases from J; bases unmatched to any gene: 7. This CDR3 is built from 13 residues. The CDR3: CASSRTGGGEAFF. The CDR3 coding sequence is TGTGCCAGCAGCCGAACAGGGGGGGGTGAAGCTTTCTTT.

The rearrangement links TRBV6-2 or TRBV6-3 to TRBJ2-3, with 9 bases identical to TRBD2. The CDR3 is made up of 16 amino acids. V gave up 0 bases and J gave up 0 bases; unmatched junction bases: 1. Germline V gives CDR1 MNHEY, CDR2 SVGEGT. In nucleotides, the CDR3 is TGTGCCAGCAGTTACTCGCGGGGGGGTAGCACAGATACGCAGTATTTT. Translated, it gives CASSYSRGGSTDTQYF.

The chain joins TRBV6-5 to TRBJ1-2; D possibly corresponds to TRBD1 (6 bases). V was shortened by 7 bases and J by 4 bases, with 10 bases between the two germline ends. The CDR3 is 12 amino acids. CDR1 and CDR2 (germline): MNHEY, SVGAGI. CDR3 amino acids: CASITGIYGYTF. For the CDR3, the DNA is TGTGCCAGCATTACAGGGATCTATGGCTACACCTTC.

The J gene is TRBJ1-6, the V gene TRBV2; 7 nucleotides match TRBD1. Losses at the gene ends were 2 bases for V and 7 bases for J; bases not matched to a gene: 2. There are 14 residues in the CDR3. Germline V lookup: CDR1 SNHLY, CDR2 FYNNEI. The CDR3 loop reads CASSEIQGNSPLHF. For the CDR3, the DNA is TGTGCCAGCAGTGAAATACAGGGGAATTCACCCCTCCACTTT. Supplemented by reference TRBV2 and TRBJ1-6, the full variable domain reads EPEVTQTPSHQVTQMGQEVILRCVPISNHLYFYWYRQILGQKVEFLVSFYNNEISEKSEIFDDQFSVERPDGSNFTLKIRSTKLEDSAMYFCASSEIQGNSPLHFGNGTRLTVT.

The chain carries TRBV19 and TRBJ1-2; possibly TRBD1 for D (5 bases). CDR3 length: 13 amino acids. The ends were cut back, 6 bases at V and 5 bases at J, with 13 bases in the middle. Per the germline V gene, CDR1 is LNHDA and CDR2 is SQIVND (reference sequence). Here the CDR3 reads CASSPGRTYGYTF. The CDR3 DNA follows: TGTGCCAGTAGCCCAGGACGGACATATGGCTACACCTTC.

This clone has just a few counts. The chain joins TRBV18 to TRBJ1-3; D is ambiguous. Deletions cut 5 bases from V and 5 bases from J, with 19 bases between. This CDR3 is 16 amino acids long. The V gene's germline CDR1 is KGHSH and CDR2 LQKENI. This chain's CDR3 is CASSSQTGRSRNTIYF. CDR3 in DNA: TGTGCCAGCTCATCCCAGACTGGAAGGAGCAGAAACACCATATATTTT.

This CDR3 is CASGPAPGNEQFF. CDR3 DNA: TGTGCCAGCGGGCCCGCCCCTGGCAATGAGCAGTTCTTC. The chain joins TRBV11-2 to TRBJ2-1; D not resolved. This CDR3 contains 13 residues. Germline V CDR1 and CDR2: SGHAT, FQNNGV. The germline V and J ends were trimmed by 8 bases and 6 bases, with 14 bases remaining between them. Looking up the rest from reference TRBV11-2 and TRBJ2-1 gives the full variable domain: EAGVAQSPRYKIIEKRQSVAFWCNPISGHATLYWYQQILGQGPKLLIQFQNNGVVDDSQLPKDRFSAERLKGVDSTLKIQPAKLEDSAVYLCASGPAPGNEQFFGPGTRLTVL.

As DNA, the CDR3 is TGTGCCAGCAGTTTAGACGCCAGGGGCGGAGCTTTCTTT. Protein product: CASSLDARGGAFF. This rearrangement joins TRBV12-3 or TRBV12-4 to TRBJ1-1; the D gene is possibly TRBD1 (6 bases). The V end lost 1 base, the J end lost 10 bases, and 13 bases lay between the germline ends. The CDR3 consists of 13 residues.

The chain combines TRBV10-3 with TRBJ2-7; 10 bases are a match to TRBD2. J lost 5 bases, V lost 6 bases, and 7 bases had no gene match. Germline V lookup: CDR1 ENHRY, CDR2 SYGVKD. The CDR3 has 14 amino acids. Here the CDR3 DNA reads TGTGCCATCAGAGCGGGGGGGAAAGTCGACGAGCAGTACTTC. The encoded protein is CAIRAGGKVDEQYF.

This clone was seen just once. In DNA, the CDR3 is TGTGCCAGCAGTTACCGGGCAGGGCCATTGAACACTGAAGCTTTCTTT. Amino acids: CASSYRAGPLNTEAFF. The chain recombines TRBV6-5 with TRBJ1-1; D is perhaps TRBD1 (5 bases). This CDR3 comprises 16 residues. Trimming pared 2 bases from V and 0 bases from J, leaving 13 bases between. Per germline, CDR1 MNHEY and CDR2 SVGAGI.

The chain's CDR3 is CATSDKLPGYQETQYF. Written as DNA, the CDR3 is TGTGCCACCAGTGACAAACTACCTGGGTACCAAGAGACCCAGTACTTC. V is TRBV24-1 and J is TRBJ2-5; D not resolved. In germline, CDR1 is KGHDR, CDR2 SFDVKD. V was clipped by 4 bases and J by 0 bases, with 14 bases between them. This CDR3 contains 16 residues.

As regards this clone: One end of the junction fails to match germline, which may point to a read error. J is TRBJ1-6 and V is TRBV6-6, with D possibly TRBD1 on 5 matching bases. The CDR3 has 15 residues. CDR1 and CDR2 (germline): MNHNY, SVGAGI (reference sequence). CDR3 in amino acids: CASSYGASNNSPLHF. Written as DNA, the CDR3 is TGTGCCAGCAGTTACGGGGCCTCCAATAATTCACCCCTCCACTTT.

This clone has a single count. The chain employs TRBV6-2 or TRBV6-3 and TRBJ2-7; weak D call: TRBD1 (5 bases). The V and J ends lost 4 bases and 2 bases respectively, with 15 bases between them. In germline, CDR1 is MNHEY, CDR2 SVGEGT. The CDR3 runs 15 residues. CDR3 residues: CASSFRQMTAYEQYF. In DNA, the CDR3 is TGTGCCAGCAGTTTCCGACAGATGACAGCCTACGAGCAGTACTTC.

V usage is TRBV18 and J usage is TRBJ1-2, with D tentatively TRBD1 (6 bases). Trimming cost V 6 bases and J 8 bases, with 10 bases left between them. This CDR3 spans 11 amino acids. Germline CDR1 reads KGHSH; CDR2 reads LQKENI. CDR3 residues: CASSLGQGYTF. The DNA for the CDR3 is TGTGCCAGCTCGCTAGGACAGGGCTACACCTTC.